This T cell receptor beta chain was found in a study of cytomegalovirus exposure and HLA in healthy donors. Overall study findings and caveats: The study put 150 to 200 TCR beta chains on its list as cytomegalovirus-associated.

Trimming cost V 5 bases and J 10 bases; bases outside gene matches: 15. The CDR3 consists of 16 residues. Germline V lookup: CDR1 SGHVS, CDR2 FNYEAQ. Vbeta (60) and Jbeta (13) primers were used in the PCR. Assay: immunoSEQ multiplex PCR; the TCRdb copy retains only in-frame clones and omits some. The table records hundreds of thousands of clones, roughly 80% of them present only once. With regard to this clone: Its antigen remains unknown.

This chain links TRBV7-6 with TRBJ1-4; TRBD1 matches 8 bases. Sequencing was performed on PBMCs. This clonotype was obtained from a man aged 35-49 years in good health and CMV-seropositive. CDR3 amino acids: CASSTPAGTGGGKLFF. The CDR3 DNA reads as TGTGCCAGCAGCACCCCCGCCGGGACAGGAGGAGGAAAACTGTTTTTT.